The 9 T cell receptor beta chains in this list originate from one sample, sequenced in a study of T cells in Graves' hyperthyroidism and ophthalmopathy. RNA transcripts provided the source from which TCR beta CDR3 regions were amplified. An initial round of RT-PCR targeting the TCR CDR3 relied on the HTBI primer set. TCRdb reanalysed the multiplex PCR reads using MiXCR and keeps one entry per CDR3 protein. The sample has approximately 570,000 distinct CDR3 sequences; 20% are singletons. The material sequenced was blood. The source of these receptors is a man between 35 and 55 years old with Graves' ophthalmopathy.

This clonotype has a count of ten or more. The chain carries TRBV6-1 and TRBJ2-7; the D is unclear. The germline V gene encodes CDR1 MNHNS and CDR2 SASEGT. CDR3 size: 12 residues. V lost 6 bases to trimming and J lost 6 bases, with 12 bases between them. The CDR3 region is CASRTAPGEQYF. CDR3 nucleotide sequence: TGTGCCAGCAGGACGGCCCCGGGCGAGCAGTACTTC.

This rearrangement joins TRBV9 to TRBJ2-5; 12 bases are shared with TRBD2. Losses at the gene ends were 1 base for V and 4 bases for J; bases not matched to a gene: 2. This CDR3 is built from 15 residues. Germline V gene sequence: CDR1 SGDLS, CDR2 YYNGEE. The CDR3 sequence is CASSVRLAGAETQYF. The CDR3 nucleotides read TGTGCCAGCAGCGTACGACTAGCGGGGGCAGAGACCCAGTACTTC.

This clonotype was seen only a few times. The chain couples TRBV18 to TRBJ1-4, with D possibly being TRBD1 (5 bases). The CDR3 sequence is 14 residues long. Trimming cost V 3 bases and J 8 bases, with 13 bases left between them. CDR1 KGHSH and CDR2 LQKENI come from the germline V gene. CDR3 DNA sequence: TGTGCCAGCTCACCTTCCCGGGGCGAAGAAAAACTGTTTTTT. Residues: CASSPSRGEEKLFF.

The chain carries TRBV6-9 and TRBJ2-1; 7 positions match TRBD2. Trimming cost V 3 bases and J 4 bases; bases outside gene matches: 6. The CDR3 runs to 15 residues. CDR1 and CDR2 from the germline V gene are MNHGY and SVAAGI. CDR3 residues: CASSYESGAYNEQFF. The CDR3 nucleotides read TGTGCCAGCAGTTACGAGAGCGGGGCGTACAATGAGCAGTTCTTC.

The chain uses TRBV5-6 and TRBJ2-1; TRBD2 agrees at 9 bases. The CDR3 length is 15 residues. J lost 8 bases, V lost 7 bases, and 13 bases had no gene match. The germline V gene has CDR1 SGHDT and CDR2 YYEEEE. DNA for the CDR3: TGTGCCAGCCAAGCGCGGCGGGAGGGTACGGATGAGCAGTTCTTC. Encoded protein: CASQARREGTDEQFF.

The chain uses TRBV3-1 and TRBJ1-2; no clear D gene. Looked up from germline, CDR1 is LGHDT and CDR2 is YNNKEL (reference sequence). V was cut by 0 bases and J by 6 bases, with 17 bases left in between. The CDR3 loop spans 16 amino acids. The CDR3 here is CASSQEVVTGRNGYTF. CDR3 DNA sequence: TGTGCCAGCAGCCAAGAAGTCGTGACCGGCCGAAATGGCTACACCTTC. The variable domain in full, with the rest retrieved from reference TRBV3-1 and TRBJ1-2, is DTAVSQTPKYLVTQMGNDKSIKCEQNLGHDTMYWYKQDSKKFLKIMFSYNNKELIINETVPNRFSPKSPDKAHLNLHINSLELGDSAVYFCASSQEVVTGRNGYTFGSGTRLTVV.

The V gene is TRBV10-3, the J gene TRBJ2-1, with 8 bases matching TRBD2. J lost 5 bases, V lost 3 bases, and 9 bases had no gene match. Germline CDR1 reads ENHRY; CDR2 reads SYGVKD. This CDR3 comprises 16 residues. CDR3 sequence reads: CAISDNGGASNNEQFF. DNA of the CDR3: TGTGCCATCAGTGATAACGGGGGGGCTTCCAACAATGAGCAGTTCTTC.

J is TRBJ2-2 and V is TRBV6-1; 9 positions agree with TRBD1. The length of the CDR3 is 13 residues. Germline CDR1 reads MNHNS; CDR2 reads SASEGT. V shed 6 bases and J 8 bases; nucleotides not matched to a gene: 4. The CDR3 DNA sequence: TGTGCCAGCAGCGACAGGGGGTTGGGGGAGCTGTTTTTT. This sequence encodes CASSDRGLGELFF.

This clonotype showed up many times. This chain links TRBV18 with TRBJ2-7, with TRBD2 as a possible D gene (6 bases). Germline values: CDR1 KGHSH, CDR2 LQKENI. This CDR3 region has 12 residues. The V end lost 1 base, the J end lost 6 bases, and 7 bases lay between the germline ends. CDR3 sequence (DNA): TGTGCCAGCTCACCACTGGAGGGCGAGCAGTACTTC. Protein product: CASSPLEGEQYF.